These 25 T cell receptor beta chains were sequenced from one sample in a study of T cells expressing NK-cell markers. After re-calling the 5' RACE reads, TCRdb lists one entry per CDR3 protein, DNA absent. The specimen's table records 500,000 to 700,000 distinct CDR3 sequences. Sequencing was performed on blood T cells: a sorted CD56 or NKG2C T cell subset, CD4+ or CD8+ T cells, or bulk PBMC T cells (not recorded which). These TCRs come from a man aged 18 to 30 in good health.

The chain carries TRBV7-9 and TRBJ2-3; TCRdb's D call, TRBD1, is unchecked because there is no DNA. Germline V gene sequence: CDR1 SEHNR, CDR2 FQNEAQ (reference sequence). The CDR3 has 15 amino acids. The CDR3 spells CASSQVGLGADTQYF. The full variable domain, its missing parts supplied by reference TRBV7-9 and TRBJ2-3, is DTGVSQNPRHKITKRGQNVTFRCDPISEHNRLYWYRQTLGQGPEFLTYFQNEAQLEKSRLLSDRFSAERPKGSFSTLEIQRTEQGDSAMYLCASSQVGLGADTQYFGPGTRLTVL.

CDR3 loop: CASSLGLLAGGVDTQYF. J is TRBJ2-3 and V is TRBV5-1; TCRdb names TRBD2, which stays unverified in the absence of DNA. This CDR3 is 17 amino acids long. Germline V gene sequence: CDR1 SGHRS, CDR2 YFSETQ.

This chain uses TRBV24-1 with TRBJ2-1; TCRdb gives TRBD1 as the D gene, but with no DNA this cannot be confirmed. CDR3 length: 14 amino acids. CDR1 is KGHDR and CDR2 is SFDVKD in the germline V gene. Here the CDR3 reads CATQDRGGSDEQFF.

This rearrangement joins TRBV7-9 to TRBJ2-2; lacking DNA, the TRBD2 call made by TCRdb goes unchecked. CDR3 length: 17 amino acids. CDR1 is SEHNR and CDR2 is FQNEAQ in the germline V gene (reference sequence). CDR3: CASSPHAGLAGERLLFF. The entire variable domain, with the rest obtained from reference TRBV7-9 and TRBJ2-2, is as follows: DTGVSQNPRHKITKRGQNVTFRCDPISEHNRLYWYRQTLGQGPEFLTYFQNEAQLEKSRLLSDRFSAERPKGSFSTLEIQRTEQGDSAMYLCASSPHAGLAGERLLFFGEGSRLTVL.

CDR3 protein: CASRDQGAPGGRYNEQFF. This chain joins TRBV7-4 and TRBJ2-1; TCRdb's D gene call, TRBD1, goes unchecked for lack of DNA. Germline V gene sequence: CDR1 SGHVT, CDR2 SQSDAQ. This CDR3 spans 18 amino acids. Full variable domain (outside the CDR3, taken from reference TRBV7-4 and TRBJ2-1): GAGVSQSPRYKVAKRGRDVALRCDSISGHVTLYWYRQTLGQGSEVLTYSQSDAQRDKSGRPSGRFSAERPERSVSTLKIQRTEQGDSAVYLCASRDQGAPGGRYNEQFFGPGTRLTVL.

The genes are TRBV5-6 and TRBJ2-5; the TRBD2 assignment by TCRdb is unverifiable without DNA. The CDR3 contains 17 residues. CDR1 SGHDT and CDR2 YYEEEE come from the germline V gene. This CDR3 is CASSSLASAQTRETQYF.

The chain combines TRBV12-3 or TRBV12-4 with TRBJ1-2; the D gene TCRdb calls, TRBD1, cannot be checked with no DNA. There are 14 residues in the CDR3. The CDR3 here is CASMGGGGNYGYTF.

The J gene is TRBJ2-3, the V gene TRBV12-3 or TRBV12-4; checking the TCRdb D call of TRBD1 is not possible without DNA. The CDR3 consists of 14 residues. This chain's CDR3 is CASSFGPPLNTQYF.

V and J are TRBV7-2 and TRBJ2-1; the D call from TCRdb, TRBD2, cannot be confirmed without DNA. The germline CDR1 and CDR2 sequences are SGHTA and FQGNSA. CDR3 length equals 15 residues. The CDR3 sequence: CASSFLAGGGNEQFF.

J is TRBJ2-7 and V is TRBV29-1; TCRdb returns TRBD1, unconfirmable since there is no DNA. This CDR3 region has 14 residues. Germline CDR1 is SQVTM and CDR2 is ANQGSEA. The CDR3 here is CSVVVQGARYEQYF.

The CDR3 loop reads CASSSHSLSGIFYNEQFF. The V and J genes are TRBV27 and TRBJ2-1; TCRdb outputs TRBD2, but without DNA this stays unchecked. CDR3 length: 18 amino acids. In germline, CDR1 is MNHEY, CDR2 SMNVEV (reference sequence).

V and J are TRBV20-1 and TRBJ1-5; with no DNA, the TCRdb D assignment of TRBD1 cannot be verified. Germline CDR1 is DFQATT and CDR2 is SNEGSKA (reference sequence). This CDR3 comprises 14 residues. CDR3 amino acids: CSASLDRGYQPQHF.

V and J are TRBV4-1 and TRBJ1-2. Germline loops: CDR1 MGHRA, CDR2 YSYEKL. The CDR3 totals 13 residues. This CDR3 reads CASSQDRTYGYTF.

This chain joins TRBV5-1 and TRBJ2-3; TCRdb gives TRBD1 as the D gene, but with no DNA this cannot be confirmed. Germline V lookup: CDR1 SGHRS, CDR2 YFSETQ. The CDR3 totals 15 residues. The CDR3 sequence: CASRQGQGSPDTQYF.

This chain connects TRBV5-5 to TRBJ2-6; TCRdb outputs TRBD2, but without DNA this stays unchecked. Germline CDR1 reads SGHKS; CDR2 reads YYEKEE (reference sequence). The CDR3 spans 18 residues. CDR3 amino acids: CASSSTPRPTTGANVLTF.

The chain is built from TRBV20-1 and TRBJ1-5; TCRdb calls TRBD1, which cannot be checked without DNA. The germline V gene has CDR1 DFQATT and CDR2 SNEGSKA (reference sequence). This CDR3 has 15 residues. The CDR3 loop is CSARSTGAENQPQHF.

V usage is TRBV21-1 and J usage is TRBJ2-7; the TRBD1 assignment by TCRdb is unverifiable without DNA. TRBV21-1 corresponds to a pseudogene. The CDR3 extends over 20 amino acids. CDR3 sequence: CASSKKVPGRRARENYEQYF.

This sequence joins TRBV7-9 and TRBJ2-1; with no DNA, the TCRdb D assignment of TRBD2 cannot be verified. This CDR3 has 16 residues. CDR1 is SEHNR and CDR2 is FQNEAQ in the germline V gene (reference sequence). The CDR3 loop is CASSPPGLAGELEQFF. Variable domain in full (rest from reference TRBV7-9 and TRBJ2-1): DTGVSQNPRHKITKRGQNVTFRCDPISEHNRLYWYRQTLGQGPEFLTYFQNEAQLEKSRLLSDRFSAERPKGSFSTLEIQRTEQGDSAMYLCASSPPGLAGELEQFFGPGTRLTVL.

The chain is built from TRBV7-9 and TRBJ2-5; there is no DNA to check the TCRdb D call of TRBD1. Germline V gene lookup returns CDR1 SEHNR and CDR2 FQNEAQ (reference sequence). The CDR3 sequence is 14 residues long. This CDR3 is CASSPRTGFETQYF.

V gene TRBV12-3 or TRBV12-4 combines with J gene TRBJ2-3; TCRdb calls TRBD1, which cannot be checked without DNA. The CDR3 has 12 residues. CDR3 in amino acids: CASSPPGRTQYF.

The chain carries TRBV20-1 and TRBJ2-1; the D call of TRBD2 rests on TCRdb alone, since no DNA is present to check it. The CDR3 runs 14 residues. The V gene's germline CDR1 is DFQATT and CDR2 SNEGSKA (reference sequence). The CDR3 here is CSATSGPVYNEQFF.

This sequence joins TRBV13 and TRBJ2-1; TCRdb's D call of TRBD2 is untestable without DNA. This CDR3 region has 19 residues. Germline CDR1 is PRHDT and CDR2 is FYEKMQ (reference sequence). CDR3: CASSRWGLAGASSYNEQFF.

The V and J genes are TRBV6-4 and TRBJ2-2; TCRdb returns TRBD1, unconfirmable since there is no DNA. The CDR3 spans 13 residues. The germline CDR1 and CDR2 sequences are MRHNA and SNTAGT. This CDR3 is CASSGTGTGELFF.

The genes are TRBV20-1 and TRBJ1-1; TCRdb lists TRBD1, though no DNA is available to test this call. The CDR3 length is 13 residues. In germline, CDR1 is DFQATT, CDR2 SNEGSKA (reference sequence). The CDR3 loop is CSARSNRAGEAFF.

The CDR3 reads CASSVVPGRDEQFF. The J gene is TRBJ2-1, the V gene TRBV9; TCRdb selects TRBD2, and the lack of DNA leaves this call unchecked. Germline V gene lookup returns CDR1 SGDLS and CDR2 YYNGEE. This CDR3 comprises 14 residues. Full variable domain (remainder filled in from reference TRBV9 and TRBJ2-1): DSGVTQTPKHLITATGQRVTLRCSPRSGDLSVYWYQQSLDQGLQFLIQYYNGEERAKGNILERFSAQQFPDLHSELNLSSLELGDSALYFCASSVVPGRDEQFFGPGTRLTVL.